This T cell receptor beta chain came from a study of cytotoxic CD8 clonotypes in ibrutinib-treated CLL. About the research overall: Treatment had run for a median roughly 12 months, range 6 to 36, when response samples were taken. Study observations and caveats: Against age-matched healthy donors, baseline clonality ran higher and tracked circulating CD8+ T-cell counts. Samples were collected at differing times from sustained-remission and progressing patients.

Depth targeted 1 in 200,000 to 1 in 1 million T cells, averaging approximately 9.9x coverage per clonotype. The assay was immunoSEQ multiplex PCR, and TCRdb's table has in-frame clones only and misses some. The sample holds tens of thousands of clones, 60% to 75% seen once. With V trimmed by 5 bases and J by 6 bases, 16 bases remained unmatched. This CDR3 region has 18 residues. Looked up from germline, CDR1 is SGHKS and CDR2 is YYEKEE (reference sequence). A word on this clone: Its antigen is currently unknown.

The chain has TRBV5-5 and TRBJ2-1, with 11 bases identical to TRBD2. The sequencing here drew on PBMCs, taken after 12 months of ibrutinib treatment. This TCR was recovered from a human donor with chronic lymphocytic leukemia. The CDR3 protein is CASSFFPPGTSGSNEQFF. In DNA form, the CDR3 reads TGTGCCAGCAGTTTTTTTCCTCCCGGGACTAGCGGATCCAATGAGCAGTTCTTC.